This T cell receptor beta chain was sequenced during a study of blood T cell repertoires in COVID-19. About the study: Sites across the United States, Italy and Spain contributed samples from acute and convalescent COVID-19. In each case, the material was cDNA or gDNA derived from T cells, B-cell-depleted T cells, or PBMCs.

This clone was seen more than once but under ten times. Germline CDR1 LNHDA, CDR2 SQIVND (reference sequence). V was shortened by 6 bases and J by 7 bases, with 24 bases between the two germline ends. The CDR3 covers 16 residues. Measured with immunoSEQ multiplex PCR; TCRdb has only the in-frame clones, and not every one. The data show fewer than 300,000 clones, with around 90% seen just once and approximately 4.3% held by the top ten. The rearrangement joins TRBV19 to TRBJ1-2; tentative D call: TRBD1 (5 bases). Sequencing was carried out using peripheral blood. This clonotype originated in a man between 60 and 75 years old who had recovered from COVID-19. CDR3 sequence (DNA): TGTGCCAGTAGAGGTGGACAACCTATTGGCCTCCGTGGCTACACCTTC. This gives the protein CASRGGQPIGLRGYTF.